Each of the 26 T cell receptor beta chains below was sequenced from the same sample in a study of blood T cells in healthy people across ages. For the second PCR, which ran for 7 to 11 cycles, a sample-barcoded 5' primer and a J-beta primer mix were used. TCRdb used MiXCR to reprocess the 5' RACE reads, holding one entry per CDR3 protein. The repertoire consists of some 800,000 distinct CDR3 sequences, with 40% to 50% occurring once and the leading ten covering approximately 20%. Sequencing was carried out using blood. These TCRs come from a man between 60 and 75 years old in good health.

This clonotype has only a few counts. The CDR3 DNA sequence: TGCGCCAGCAGCTTGTACCCGACTCCGGGGCAGGGTTACACTGAAGCTTTCTTT. It encodes CASSLYPTPGQGYTEAFF. The V call is TRBV5-1, the J call TRBJ1-1; TRBD1 might be the D (5 bases). The CDR3 length is 18 residues. The germline V gene has CDR1 SGHRS and CDR2 YFSETQ. Trimming took 1 base from V and 3 from J, leaving 22 bases between them.

This chain links TRBV20-1 with TRBJ2-6; tentative D call: TRBD2 (6 bases). V lost 1 base to trimming and J lost 1 base, with 14 bases between them. The CDR3 has 17 amino acids. CDR1 is DFQATT and CDR2 is SNEGSKA in the germline V gene (reference sequence). CDR3 coding DNA: TGCAGTGCTAGAGGAATAGGGGCGGGATCTGGGGCCAACGTCCTGACTTTC. Translated, it gives CSARGIGAGSGANVLTF.

As for this clonotype: The CDR3 does not close with the conserved phenylalanine or tryptophan, likely indicating a read error. This sequence joins TRBV6-2 or TRBV6-3 and TRBJ1-6, with 10 positions matching TRBD1. With V trimmed by 6 bases and J by 10 bases, 9 bases remained unmatched. The CDR3 runs 15 residues. Germline CDR1 MNHEY, CDR2 SVGEGT. The CDR3 region is CASSYPPGQGSPLHV. The CDR3, as DNA: TGTGCCAGCAGCTATCCTCCGGGACAGGGGTCACCCCTCCACGTT.

The CDR3 region is CSVEPAVEVNTEAFF. CDR3 sequence (DNA): TGCAGCGTTGAACCGGCAGTAGAGGTGAACACTGAAGCTTTCTTT. The chain combines TRBV29-1 with TRBJ1-1; D is ambiguous. Trimming stripped 2 bases from V and 0 bases from J, with 13 bases between. Germline CDR1 SQVTM, CDR2 ANQGSEA. The CDR3 loop spans 15 amino acids.

This chain uses TRBV7-2 with TRBJ2-2, with D tentatively TRBD1 or TRBD2 (5 bases each). The CDR3 has 15 amino acids. Looked up from germline, CDR1 is SGHTA and CDR2 is FQGNSA. The ends were cut back, 4 bases at V and 2 bases at J, with 11 bases in the middle. DNA for the CDR3: TGTGCCAGCAGCTCGGGGCAGGGTAACACCGGGGAGCTGTTTTTT. Its translation is CASSSGQGNTGELFF.

Here the CDR3 DNA reads TGCAGCGTTGAACCCGGGACTAGGAACAATGAGCAGTTCTTC. Translation gives CSVEPGTRNNEQFF. This chain joins TRBV29-1 and TRBJ2-1; TRBD2 aligns across 8 bases. Trimming removed 2 bases from V and 5 bases from J; junction bases left unmatched: 5. Germline-derived CDR1 and CDR2 are SQVTM and ANQGSEA. The CDR3 consists of 14 residues.

The V gene is TRBV7-2, the J gene TRBJ2-5; D tentatively fits TRBD1 or TRBD2 (6 bases each). V dropped 0 bases and J dropped 5 bases, with 19 bases sitting between them. The CDR3 totals 17 residues. The germline gives CDR1 SGHTA, CDR2 FQGNSA. CDR3 sequence: CASSLAIGRVGGETQYF. The CDR3 DNA sequence: TGTGCCAGCAGCTTAGCTATTGGGCGAGTAGGGGGGGAGACCCAGTACTTC.

V and J are TRBV12-3 or TRBV12-4 and TRBJ1-5, with a possible D match to TRBD1 (5 bases). Trimming removed 7 bases from V and 5 bases from J, with 18 bases in between. CDR3 size: 15 residues. For the CDR3, the DNA is TGTGCCAGCACCCTTACGGGCCAGGGCCATCAGCCCCAGCATTTT. This sequence encodes CASTLTGQGHQPQHF.

This clonotype turned up a few times. The chain carries TRBV7-3 and TRBJ2-3, with D possibly being TRBD1 or TRBD2 (6 bases each). CDR1 is SGHTA and CDR2 is FQGTGA in the germline V gene. This CDR3 region has 13 residues. With 5 bases removed from V and 6 bases from J, the gap between germline ends came to 12 bases. The CDR3 here is CASSRLGGDTQYF. The CDR3 nucleotides read TGTGCCAGCAGCCGACTAGGGGGGGATACGCAGTATTTT.

The CDR3 reads CASSVQATGESYF. CDR3 bases: TGTGCCAGCAGTGTCCAGGCGACAGGGGAGTCGTACTTC. The chain carries TRBV27 and TRBJ2-5, with TRBD1 matching 8 bases. The CDR3 runs to 13 residues. The ends lost 5 bases at V and 13 bases at J; junction bases unmatched: 12. From germline, CDR1 is MNHEY and CDR2 SMNVEV (reference sequence).

V and J are TRBV5-5 and TRBJ2-3; the match to TRBD1 covers 8 bases. Germline V gene data show CDR1 as SGHKS and CDR2 as YYEKEE (reference sequence). V lost 4 bases and J lost 0; bases outside the gene matches: 7. This CDR3 has 16 amino acids. CDR3 sequence (DNA): TGTGCCAGCAGCCTCCCCCAGGGGGCTAGCACAGATACGCAGTATTTT. Amino acid sequence: CASSLPQGASTDTQYF.

Of note for this clonotype: Germline is not matched at one junction end, which may reflect a read error. The chain recombines TRBV29-1 with TRBJ2-5, with D possibly called TRBD1 or TRBD2 (5 bases each). Germline-derived CDR1 and CDR2 are SQVTM and ANQGSEA. The CDR3 is 13 amino acids. This CDR3 reads CCVGPGPGETQYF. CDR3 DNA sequence: TGCTGCGTCGGACCGGGACCGGGGGAGACCCAGTACTTC.

The genes are TRBV5-1 and TRBJ2-7; TRBD1 matches 8 bases. This CDR3 is built from 16 residues. The germline V gene has CDR1 SGHRS and CDR2 YFSETQ. V shed 3 bases, J shed 0 bases, and the junction held 8 bases outside the gene matches. The CDR3 here is CASSWKTGGGSYEQYF. CDR3 nucleotide sequence: TGCGCCAGCAGCTGGAAAACAGGGGGTGGCTCCTACGAGCAGTACTTC.

This clonotype was seen a handful of times. The rearrangement uses TRBV28 and TRBJ2-5; 13 nucleotides align to TRBD2. Germline assignment: CDR1 MDHEN and CDR2 SYDVKM. Trimming at V came to 0 bases and at J to 5 bases, leaving 9 bases not matched to a gene. There are 18 residues in the CDR3. The CDR3 loop is CASSLWTRTSGGIETQYF. For the CDR3, the DNA is TGTGCCAGCAGTTTATGGACCCGGACTAGCGGGGGTATTGAGACCCAGTACTTC.

The V gene is TRBV7-9, the J gene TRBJ2-5, with D perhaps TRBD2 (5 bases). This CDR3 has 12 amino acids. V lost 11 bases to trimming and J lost 5 bases, with 15 bases between them. Germline CDR1 reads SEHNR; CDR2 reads FQNEAQ (reference sequence). This CDR3 is CAGEQRGETQYF. The CDR3 nucleotides read TGTGCCGGAGAACAGAGAGGGGAGACCCAGTACTTC. Full variable domain (outside the CDR3, taken from reference TRBV7-9 and TRBJ2-5): DTGVSQNPRHKITKRGQNVTFRCDPISEHNRLYWYRQTLGQGPEFLTYFQNEAQLEKSRLLSDRFSAERPKGSFSTLEIQRTEQGDSAMYLCAGEQRGETQYFGPGTRLLVL.

The CDR3 loop is CASRSQVNTEAFF. For the CDR3, the DNA is TGTGCCAGCAGGTCACAGGTGAACACTGAAGCTTTCTTT. This sequence joins TRBV12-3 or TRBV12-4 and TRBJ1-1; the D gene is possibly TRBD1 (5 bases). The CDR3 runs to 13 residues. V gave up 6 bases and J gave up 0 bases, with 8 bases separating them.

This clonotype was detected a few times. The chain recombines TRBV4-1 with TRBJ1-4; possibly TRBD1 for D (6 bases). V gave up 0 bases and J gave up 4 bases, with 12 bases separating them. Germline loops: CDR1 MGHRA, CDR2 YSYEKL. This CDR3 spans 16 amino acids. DNA of the CDR3: TGCGCCAGCAGCCAAGACACAGGGAGCCTTAATGAAAAACTGTTTTTT. The encoded protein is CASSQDTGSLNEKLFF.

J is TRBJ2-7 and V is TRBV15; 9 bases map to TRBD1. With 8 bases clipped from V and 3 bases from J, the junction kept 11 bases outside the gene matches. The CDR3 loop spans 15 amino acids. CDR1 and CDR2 (germline): LNHNV, YYDKDF (reference sequence). CDR3 DNA sequence: TGTGCCACCTTTTACCGGGACAGGGAGATCTACGAGCAGTACTTC. Translating gives CATFYRDREIYEQYF.

This chain links TRBV7-2 with TRBJ1-2; D gene uncertain. The CDR3 length is 14 residues. Germline CDR1 is SGHTA and CDR2 is FQGNSA. V dropped 5 bases and J dropped 6 bases, with 16 bases sitting between them. CDR3 sequence: CASSRGPGSDGYTF. CDR3 DNA sequence: TGTGCCAGCAGCAGAGGACCTGGGAGCGATGGCTACACCTTC.

The chain is built from TRBV7-2 and TRBJ1-6; D ambiguous. Germline lookup yields CDR1 SGHTA and CDR2 FQGNSA. CDR3 length equals 13 residues. V gave up 4 bases and J gave up 9 bases, with 10 bases separating them. The CDR3 is CASSSDYSSPLHF. As DNA, the CDR3 is TGTGCCAGCAGCTCGGATTACAGTTCACCCCTCCACTTT.

This clonotype occurred a few times. CDR3 sequence (DNA): TGCAGTGCCCGACAGGCCTACAATGAGCAGTTCTTC. Residues: CSARQAYNEQFF. This chain uses TRBV20-1 with TRBJ2-1; possibly TRBD1 for D (6 bases). This CDR3 contains 12 residues. CDR1 and CDR2 (germline): DFQATT, SNEGSKA (reference sequence). Trimming stripped 6 bases from V and 2 bases from J, with 8 bases between.

The V call is TRBV6-5, the J call TRBJ2-5; 7 bases map to TRBD1. Germline V CDR1 and CDR2: MNHEY, SVGAGI. The V gene end was trimmed by 0 bases and the J gene end by 11 bases; junction bases not matched to a gene: 6. The CDR3 sequence is 13 residues long. Here the CDR3 reads CASSYSYRGEQYF. Here the CDR3 DNA reads TGTGCCAGCAGTTACTCGTACAGGGGTGAGCAGTACTTC.

CDR3 region: CASSQERVVRAGELFF. CDR3 sequence (DNA): TGCGCCAGCAGCCAAGAAAGAGTTGTAAGGGCCGGGGAGCTGTTTTTT. V usage is TRBV4-3 and J usage is TRBJ2-2; D is undetermined. CDR1 LGHNA and CDR2 YSLEER come from the germline V gene. The CDR3 runs to 16 residues. With 0 bases removed from V and 6 bases from J, the gap between germline ends came to 14 bases.

The rearrangement uses TRBV20-1 and TRBJ2-7, with D unclear. Deletions cut 1 base from V and 0 bases from J, with 7 bases between. The CDR3 extends over 13 amino acids. Per germline, CDR1 DFQATT and CDR2 SNEGSKA (reference sequence). The DNA for the CDR3 is TGCAGTGCTAGAGCCGCTCTCTCCTACGAGCAGTACTTC. This sequence encodes CSARAALSYEQYF.

On this clonotype itself: This sequence may be a read error, since a much larger clone differs from it by one base. The genes are TRBV20-1 and TRBJ2-5; D remains ambiguous. The CDR3 runs 13 residues. In germline, CDR1 is DFQATT, CDR2 SNEGSKA (reference sequence). The V gene lost 2 bases and the J gene lost 0 bases, with 7 bases spanning the gap. The CDR3: CSARQANQETQYF. CDR3 nucleotide sequence: TGCAGTGCTAGACAGGCCAACCAAGAGACCCAGTACTTC.

In this sample, this clonotype turned up many times. V is TRBV5-8 and J is TRBJ2-1; TRBD2 aligns across 11 bases. Germline V gives CDR1 SGHTS, CDR2 YDEGEE. CDR3 length: 17 residues. With 5 bases clipped from V and 9 bases from J, the junction kept 16 bases outside the gene matches. CDR3 sequence: CASRGGKTSGNEGEQFF. The CDR3 bases are TGTGCCAGCAGGGGGGGAAAGACTAGCGGGAACGAGGGTGAGCAGTTCTTC. Combining the CDR3 with reference TRBV5-8 and TRBJ2-1 gives the whole variable domain EAGVTQSPTHLIKTRGQQATLRCSPISGHTSVYWYQQALGLGLQFLLWYDEGEERNRGNFPPRFSGRQFPNYSSELNVNALELEDSALYLCASRGGKTSGNEGEQFFGPGTRLTVL.